The 14 T cell receptor beta chains in this list originate from one sample, sequenced in a study of blood T cells in healthy people across ages (dated by TCRdb to 2015 to 2017). Receptor amplification or capture employed 5' RACE. The instrument given in TCRdb is Illumina HiSeq 2500. A second roughly 6 to 11 cycle PCR used a sample-barcoded 5' primer and a J-beta primer mix. Using fastp at Q25 and MiXCR, TCRdb reprocessed the public reads and kept productive beta chains. Rows are combined by CDR3 protein, so each entry shows the most common genes and DNA. The sample table lists some 900,000 distinct CDR3 sequences, about 48% of them with a count of one. The ten largest clonotypes hold about an eighth of the sample. Sequenced input: blood. These receptors were obtained from a man under 40 in good health.

The J gene is TRBJ2-4, the V gene TRBV20-1, with 7 bases aligning to TRBD2. The J call is doubtful: the DNA matches TRBJ2-7 better. CDR1 and CDR2 from the germline V gene are DFQATT and SNEGSKA (reference sequence). This CDR3 region has 14 residues. The CDR3 DNA sequence: TGCAGTGTTCACCGGGCGGGGGAGGCCTACGAGCAGTACTTC. The encoded protein is CSVHRAGEAYEQYF.

This clonotype was seen a few times. This chain links TRBV9 with TRBJ2-1; 7 positions agree with TRBD1. Germline lookup yields CDR1 SGDLS and CDR2 YYNGEE. The CDR3 spans 15 residues. J lost 7 bases, V lost 4 bases, and 11 bases had no gene match. This CDR3 reads CASSPQKGGSNEQFF. CDR3 coding DNA: TGTGCCAGCAGCCCCCAGAAAGGGGGCTCTAATGAGCAGTTCTTC.

This chain joins TRBV12-3 or TRBV12-4 and TRBJ2-7, with 8 bases matching TRBD1. V dropped 2 bases and J dropped 3; count of bases not matched to a gene: 3. The CDR3 consists of 14 residues. The CDR3 protein is CASSLQGAGYEQYF. CDR3 DNA sequence: TGTGCCAGCAGTTTACAGGGGGCTGGCTACGAGCAGTACTTC.

Regarding this clonotype: At one boundary the junction diverges from the germline segment, which might be a read error. This sequence joins TRBV4-1 and TRBJ2-7, with D perhaps TRBD1 or TRBD2 (5 bases each). The CDR3 spans 14 residues. Germline assignment: CDR1 MGHRA and CDR2 YSYEKL. The CDR3 protein is CASSQDPEGYEQYF. CDR3 coding DNA: TGCGCCAGCAGTCAAGATCCTGAGGGGTACGAGCAGTACTTC.

The table lists this clonotype with a few counts. The chain has TRBV5-1 and TRBJ2-1; weak D call: TRBD1 (5 bases). The V and J ends lost 0 bases and 4 bases respectively, with 8 bases between them. The CDR3 has 14 amino acids. Per germline, CDR1 SGHRS and CDR2 YFSETQ. CDR3 sequence reads: CASSLEQAYNEQFF. The CDR3 DNA reads as TGCGCCAGCAGCTTGGAACAGGCGTACAATGAGCAGTTCTTC.

Only a few counts were recorded for this clonotype. The chain recombines TRBV4-1 with TRBJ1-2; D gene uncertain. Trimming stripped 1 base from V and 5 bases from J, with 8 bases between. The CDR3 covers 13 residues. Germline V gene sequence: CDR1 MGHRA, CDR2 YSYEKL. For the CDR3, the DNA is TGCGCCAGCAGCCAAGTAAAGCCTTATGGCTACACCTTC. Translating it yields CASSQVKPYGYTF.

J is TRBJ2-3 and V is TRBV20-1; TRBD1 agrees at 10 bases. V gave up 6 bases and J gave up 3 bases; unmatched junction bases: 6. The CDR3 loop spans 14 amino acids. Per germline, CDR1 DFQATT and CDR2 SNEGSKA (reference sequence). In DNA, the CDR3 is TGCAGTGCGAGACAGGGGGCGGGTACAGATACGCAGTATTTT. It codes for CSARQGAGTDTQYF.

This chain links TRBV24-1 with TRBJ1-2; TRBD1 might be the D (5 bases). CDR1 and CDR2 from the germline V gene are KGHDR and SFDVKD. The CDR3 loop spans 14 amino acids. V was clipped by 4 bases and J by 4 bases, with 12 bases between them. The CDR3: CATSDQGLVYGYTF. Here the CDR3 DNA reads TGTGCCACCAGTGACCAGGGACTGGTCTATGGCTACACCTTC.

This clonotype has more than one count but fewer than ten. An end of the junction does not agree with germline; a read error may underlie this. The CDR3 nucleotides read TGTGCCAGCAACTTTACTAGCGGGGGTAACCAAGAGACTCAGTACTTC. Protein: CASNFTSGGNQETQYF. This chain uses TRBV6-5 with TRBJ2-5; 11 bases agree with TRBD2. The CDR3 has 16 residues. Germline lookup yields CDR1 MNHEY and CDR2 SVGAGI.

The table lists this clonotype with a few counts. This chain links TRBV7-2 with TRBJ2-3, with 8 bases lining up with TRBD1. The CDR3 loop spans 14 amino acids. Germline CDR1 and CDR2: SGHTA and FQGNSA. The V and J ends lost 6 bases and 6 bases, in that order; junction bases with no gene match: 8. The CDR3 nucleotides read TGTGCCAGCAGTTTAAACAGGGGGAAGGATACGCAGTATTTT. It specifies CASSLNRGKDTQYF.

This rearrangement joins TRBV20-1 to TRBJ1-1; D remains ambiguous. From germline, CDR1 is DFQATT and CDR2 SNEGSKA (reference sequence). The V gene lost 0 bases and the J gene lost 1 base, with 6 bases spanning the gap. The CDR3 covers 13 residues. This CDR3 reads CSARDATNTEAFF. The DNA for the CDR3 is TGCAGTGCTAGAGATGCCACGAACACTGAAGCTTTCTTT.

This clonotype was seen once. The junction does not match germline at one end; this may be a read error. V gene TRBV9 combines with J gene TRBJ2-2; possible D gene TRBD2, 6 bases. CDR1 and CDR2 from the germline V gene are SGDLS and YYNGEE. The CDR3 is 15 residues long. Written as DNA, the CDR3 is TGTGCCAGCAGCGTAGTGGCGGGGAACACCGAGGAGCTGTTTTTT. Its protein product is CASSVVAGNTEELFF.

The V and J genes are TRBV20-1 and TRBJ2-1; D may be TRBD2 (6 bases). The CDR3 runs to 13 residues. V lost 4 bases and J 7 bases, leaving 14 bases between the germline ends. CDR1 and CDR2 from the germline V gene are DFQATT and SNEGSKA (reference sequence). The CDR3 DNA sequence: TGCAGTGCTATAGACGGGAGCCCGAATGAGCAGTTCTTC. Its protein product is CSAIDGSPNEQFF.

There are a few counts of this clonotype. The gene calls are TRBV5-1 and TRBJ2-7, with 8 positions matching TRBD1. This CDR3 contains 17 residues. V shed 0 bases and J 2 bases; nucleotides not matched to a gene: 10. Germline loops: CDR1 SGHRS, CDR2 YFSETQ. This chain's CDR3 is CASSLGRGQGGTYEQYF. CDR3 nucleotide sequence: TGCGCCAGCAGCTTGGGAAGAGGACAGGGAGGAACCTACGAGCAGTACTTC. Complete variable domain (other parts from reference TRBV5-1 and TRBJ2-7): KAGVTQTPRYLIKTRGQQVTLSCSPISGHRSVSWYQQTPGQGLQFLFEYFSETQRNKGNFPGRFSGRQFSNSRSEMNVSTLELGDSALYLCASSLGRGQGGTYEQYFGPGTRLTVT.